Listed below are T cell receptor beta chains from one sample, sequenced in a study of cytotoxic CD8 clonotypes in ibrutinib-treated CLL. The assay was immunoSEQ multiplex PCR, and TCRdb's table has in-frame clones only and misses some. In the table there are approximately 92,000 clones, approximately 71% of which are singletons. The sample consisted of PBMCs, taken after 24 months of ibrutinib treatment. Receptors were obtained from a human donor with chronic lymphocytic leukemia. Both conserved end residues are part of each CDR3. The D gene is left open where the match is weak. The size entry is marked missing in some rows and otherwise reads once, few, many or a size class.

-,TRBV15,-,TRBJ2-7,TGTGCCACCACCCAGTCGGCAGGGGACTCCTACGAGCAGTACTTC,CATTQSAGDSYEQYF
TRBD1,TRBV29-1,-,TRBJ2-1,TGCAGCGTTGAAGGGCCCAGGACAGGGAGCTCCTACAATGAGCAGTTCTTC,CSVEGPRTGSSYNEQFF
-,TRBV28,-,TRBJ1-5,TGTGCCAGCAGTTGGACAGTTTATCAGCCCCAGCATTTT,CASSWTVYQPQHF
-,TRBV7-2,-,TRBJ1-4,TGTGCCAGCAGCTTGGGCCCCGTGGAAAAACTGTTTTTT,CASSLGPVEKLFF
TRBD2,TRBV7-9,-,TRBJ2-3,TGTGCCAGCAGCTTGGGACTAGCGGGAGGTTGGAACGGCACAGATACGCAGTATTTT,CASSLGLAGGWNGTDTQYF
-,TRBV7-2,-,TRBJ1-2,TGTGCCAGCAGCCCTTCCTTCTGGGGCTACACCTTC,CASSPSFWGYTF
-,TRBV30,-,TRBJ2-1,TGTGCCTGGAGCCCCTCTAGGGGCGAGCAGTTCTTC,CAWSPSRGEQFF
-,TRBV29-1,-,TRBJ2-5,TGCAGCGTCGGTTATCGGCAGGCGTTAGGGGAGACCCAGTACTTC,CSVGYRQALGETQYF
TRBD2,TRBV5-4,few,TRBJ2-5,TGTGCCAGCAGCCCCTCGGGGGGAGAGACCCAGTACTTC,CASSPSGGETQYF
TRBD1,TRBV6-1,once,TRBJ1-1,TGTGCCAGCACCAGGGGGCAGAACACTGAAGCTTTCTTT,CASTRGQNTEAFF
TRBD2,TRBV27,-,TRBJ2-3,TGTGCCAGCAGTTTCCGACACTCTAGCGGGGGGGCCTTAGGTACGCAGTATTTT,CASSFRHSSGGALGTQYF
TRBD2,TRBV30,-,TRBJ2-1,TGTGCCTGGAGGGAAGCGGGAGCCGTTGAGCAGTTCTTC,CAWREAGAVEQFF
-,TRBV19,-,TRBJ2-1,TGTGCCAGTAGTATAGGTGGCTCCTACAATGAGCAGTTCTTC,CASSIGGSYNEQFF
-,TRBV25-1,-,TRBJ2-2,TGTGCCAGCACTCGATGGGGCCAGGGGGGGACCGGGGAGCTGTTTTTT,CASTRWGQGGTGELFF
-,TRBV27,-,TRBJ2-1,TGTGCCAGCAGTCCCCAAAGCGAGTACAATGAGCAGTTCTTC,CASSPQSEYNEQFF
-,TRBV7-8,-,TRBJ2-1,TGTGCCAGCAGCCCTGGACAGTCCTACAATGAGCAGTTCTTC,CASSPGQSYNEQFF
TRBD2,TRBV7-9,-,TRBJ2-3,TGTGCCAGCATCGGGACTAGCGGGAGTATCGATACGCAGTATTTT,CASIGTSGSIDTQYF
-,TRBV14,-,TRBJ2-3,TGTGCCAGCAGCCAACGGAGATTCACAGATACGCAGTATTTT,CASSQRRFTDTQYF
TRBD1,TRBV28,-,TRBJ2-3,TGTGCCAGCAGTTCTACCGGGACAGGTTACACAGATACGCAGTATTTT,CASSSTGTGYTDTQYF
-,TRBV6-4,-,TRBJ1-1,TGTGCCAGCAGTGACTCGACACATGAAGCTTTCTTT,CASSDSTHEAFF
-,TRBV28,-,TRBJ2-7,TGTGCCAGCAGTTTAGGTGGCGAGCAGTACTTC,CASSLGGEQYF
-,TRBV9,-,TRBJ2-5,TGTGCCAGCAGCTTGGGCAGGGGCTATGAGACCCAGTACTTC,CASSLGRGYETQYF
TRBD2,TRBV9,few,TRBJ2-2,TGTGCCAGCAGCGTCGGGACTAGCGGAGGGATTAACACCGGGGAGCTGTTTTTT,CASSVGTSGGINTGELFF
-,TRBV6-6,-,TRBJ1-1,TGTGCCAGCAGCCACACTGAAGCTTTCTTT,CASSHTEAFF
TRBD1,TRBV19,-,TRBJ2-7,TGTGCCAGTAGTATCAGGACAGGGCTACACGAGCAGTACTTC,CASSIRTGLHEQYF
-,TRBV4-1,-,TRBJ2-1,TGCGCCAGCAGCCATACGGGACCTGGACGCGCAGGACGAAACAATGAGCAGTTCTTC,CASSHTGPGRAGRNNEQFF
TRBD1,TRBV18,-,TRBJ2-7,TGTGCCAGCTCAATTTCGAGGGGGCCCTACGAGCAGTACTTC,CASSISRGPYEQYF
-,TRBV19,-,TRBJ1-4,TGTGCCAGTAGTATTTCTGCCCAGCTTAATGAAAAACTGTTTTTT,CASSISAQLNEKLFF
TRBD1,TRBV28,-,TRBJ1-5,TGTGCCAGCAGGCCTCAGGGGGAGAGGAATCAGCCCCAGCATTTT,CASRPQGERNQPQHF
TRBD1,TRBV5-5,few,TRBJ2-7,TGTGCCAGCAGCAAGGGTCGGGACAGCTACGAGCAGTACTTC,CASSKGRDSYEQYF
-,TRBV18,-,TRBJ1-1,TGTGCCAATAAAAGGGATCCGAACACTGAAGCTTTCTTT,CANKRDPNTEAFF
-,TRBV19,-,TRBJ2-1,TGTGCCAGCACCGGACTCTCCGTCCGAGAGCAGTTCTTC,CASTGLSVREQFF
-,TRBV19,few,TRBJ1-1,TGTGCCAGTAGTATAAAGGACACTGAAGCTTTCTTT,CASSIKDTEAFF
-,TRBV29-1,-,TRBJ2-5,TGCAGCGTTGTCTTTAGTTGGCAAGAGACCCAGTACTTC,CSVVFSWQETQYF
-,TRBV6-1,-,TRBJ1-4,TGTGCCAGCAGTGAACCAGGGGCGCCAGACGGTGAAAAACTGTTTTTT,CASSEPGAPDGEKLFF
TRBD2,TRBV5-6,once,TRBJ2-3,TGTGCCAGCAGCTTGTTGTCTAGCGGGGGGACAGATACGCAGTATTTT,CASSLLSSGGTDTQYF
-,TRBV29-1,-,TRBJ1-3,TGCAGCGCGACGGGGAACACCATATATTTT,CSATGNTIYF